This TCR beta chain stems from a study of siplizumab effects on memory and regulatory T cells. Study-level findings and limits: The study found naive T cells seemingly more diverse than memory cells and seemingly major alloresponse contributors. The alloreactive clones that mapped to unstimulated subsets made up only a minor fraction.

Assays were performed on 80,000 to 100,000 TCR templates per sample. Measured with immunoSEQ multiplex PCR; TCRdb has only the in-frame clones, and not every one. The table includes 75,000 to 100,000 clones, over 85% detected once. This clone was detected only once. Antigen specificity is unknown. Per germline, CDR1 MNHEY and CDR2 SMNVEV (reference sequence). J lost 2 bases, V lost 4 bases, and 8 bases had no gene match. The CDR3 is 16 amino acids. This chain connects TRBV27 to TRBJ1-5, with TRBD1 matching over 7 bases. The sample was non-Treg CD4+ T cells sorted from blood. This TCR came from a human donor in good health. CDR3 residues: CASSSAGGLGNQPQHF. CDR3 bases: TGTGCCAGCAGTTCGGCAGGGGGGTTGGGCAATCAGCCCCAGCATTTT.